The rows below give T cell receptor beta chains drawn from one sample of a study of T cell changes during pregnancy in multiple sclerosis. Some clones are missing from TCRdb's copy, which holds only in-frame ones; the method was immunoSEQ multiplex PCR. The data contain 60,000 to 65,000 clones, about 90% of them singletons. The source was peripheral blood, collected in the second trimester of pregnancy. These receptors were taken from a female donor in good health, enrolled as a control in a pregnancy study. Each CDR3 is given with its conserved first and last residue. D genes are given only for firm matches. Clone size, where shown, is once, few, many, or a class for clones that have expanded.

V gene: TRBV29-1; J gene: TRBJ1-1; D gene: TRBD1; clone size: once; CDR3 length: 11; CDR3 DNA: TGCAGCGTTGGAAATAGGGGGCAAGCTTTCTTT; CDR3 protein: CSVGNRGQAFF
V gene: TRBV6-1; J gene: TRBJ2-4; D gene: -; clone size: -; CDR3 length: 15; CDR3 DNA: TGTGCCAGCAGGCCAACAGGGTTCGTCAAAAACATTCAGTACTTC; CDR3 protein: CASRPTGFVKNIQYF
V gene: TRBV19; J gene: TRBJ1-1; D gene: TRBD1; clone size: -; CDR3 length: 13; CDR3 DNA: TGTGCCAGTAAGCAGGGGGCTGTAACTGAAGCTTTCTTT; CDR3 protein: CASKQGAVTEAFF
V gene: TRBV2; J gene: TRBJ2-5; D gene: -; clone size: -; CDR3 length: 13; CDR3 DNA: TGTGCCAGCAGTGAGGGGCCAGGGGAGACCCAGTACTTC; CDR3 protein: CASSEGPGETQYF
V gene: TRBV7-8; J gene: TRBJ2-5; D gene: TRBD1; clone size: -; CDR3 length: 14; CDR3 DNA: TGTGCCAGCAGTAGGGACAGGGGGACGGAGACCCAGTACTTC; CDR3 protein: CASSRDRGTETQYF
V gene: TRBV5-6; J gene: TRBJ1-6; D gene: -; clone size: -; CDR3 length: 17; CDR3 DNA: TGTGCCAGCAGCCTGAAGAGGGTAGACTCCTATAATTCACCCCTCCACTTT; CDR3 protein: CASSLKRVDSYNSPLHF
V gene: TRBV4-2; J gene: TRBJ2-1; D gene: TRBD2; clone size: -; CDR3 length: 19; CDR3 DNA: TGTGCCAGCAGCCACTTTCACAAAATACGGGAGGTGGCCTACAATGAGCAGTTCTTC; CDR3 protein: CASSHFHKIREVAYNEQFF
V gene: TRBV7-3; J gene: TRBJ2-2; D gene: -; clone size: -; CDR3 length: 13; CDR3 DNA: TGTGCCAGCAGCCCTCAGGGCACCGGGGAGCTGTTTTTT; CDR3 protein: CASSPQGTGELFF
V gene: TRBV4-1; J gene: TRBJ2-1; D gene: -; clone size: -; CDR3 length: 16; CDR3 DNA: TGCGCCAGCAGCCTTAGGGGGACGCCCTCCTACAATGAGCAGTTCTTC; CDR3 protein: CASSLRGTPSYNEQFF
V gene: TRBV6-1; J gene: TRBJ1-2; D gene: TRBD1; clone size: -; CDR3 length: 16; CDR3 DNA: TGTGCCAGCAGTGCCCAACAGGGGGCCGGACAACCCGGCTACACCTTC; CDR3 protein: CASSAQQGAGQPGYTF
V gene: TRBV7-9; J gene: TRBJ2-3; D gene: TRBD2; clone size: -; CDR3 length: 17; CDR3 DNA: TGTGCCAGCAGCTACGGCACTAGCGGGAGTTTCACAGATACGCAGTATTTT; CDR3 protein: CASSYGTSGSFTDTQYF
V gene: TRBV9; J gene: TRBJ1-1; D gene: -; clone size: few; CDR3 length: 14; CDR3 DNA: TGTGCCAGCAGCGTGAGGGAGCTGAACACTGAAGCTTTCTTT; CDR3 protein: CASSVRELNTEAFF
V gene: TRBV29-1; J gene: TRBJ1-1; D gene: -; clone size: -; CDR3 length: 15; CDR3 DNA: TGCAGCGTTGAATCTCGGGGAGGGAGGAGGACTGAAGCTTTCTTT; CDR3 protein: CSVESRGGRRTEAFF
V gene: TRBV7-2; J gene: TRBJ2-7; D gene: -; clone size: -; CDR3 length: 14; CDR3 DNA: TGTGCCAGCAGCGAACTTGGGGGGTTCTACGAGCAGTACTTC; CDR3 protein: CASSELGGFYEQYF
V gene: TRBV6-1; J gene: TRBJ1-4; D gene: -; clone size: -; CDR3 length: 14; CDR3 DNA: TGTGCCAGCAGTTCAGGGTTGGGCAATGAAAAACTGTTTTTT; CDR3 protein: CASSSGLGNEKLFF
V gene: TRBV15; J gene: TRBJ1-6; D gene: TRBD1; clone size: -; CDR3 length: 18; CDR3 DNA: TGTGCCACCAGCAGCACTGCCGGGACAGGGGGCGCCGGATCACCCCTCCACTTT; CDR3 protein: CATSSTAGTGGAGSPLHF
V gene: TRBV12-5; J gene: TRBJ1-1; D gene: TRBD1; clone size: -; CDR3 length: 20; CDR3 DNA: TGTGCTAGTGGTTTGGTTTACCTGGGACAGGAGGGGGTCATGAACACTGAAGCTTTCTTT; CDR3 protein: CASGLVYLGQEGVMNTEAFF
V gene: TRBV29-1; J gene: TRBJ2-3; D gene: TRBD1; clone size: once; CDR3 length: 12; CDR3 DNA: TGCAGCGTGGACAGGGGGCAAGATACGCAGTATTTT; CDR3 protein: CSVDRGQDTQYF
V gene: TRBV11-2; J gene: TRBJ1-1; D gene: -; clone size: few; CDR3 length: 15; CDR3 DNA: TGTGCCAGCAGCTATGGGCCAGGGTCGAACACTGAAGCTTTCTTT; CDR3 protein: CASSYGPGSNTEAFF
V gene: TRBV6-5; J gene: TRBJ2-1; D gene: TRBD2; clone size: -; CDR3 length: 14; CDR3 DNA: TGTGCCAGCAGGGACGCTACTAGCGCCAATGAGCAGTTCTTC; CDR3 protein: CASRDATSANEQFF
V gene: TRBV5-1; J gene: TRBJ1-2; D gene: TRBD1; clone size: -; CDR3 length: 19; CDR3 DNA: TGCGCCAGCAGCCCCCGCCAAACAGGGGAGGCGATACGTTCCTATGGCTACACCTTC; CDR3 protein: CASSPRQTGEAIRSYGYTF
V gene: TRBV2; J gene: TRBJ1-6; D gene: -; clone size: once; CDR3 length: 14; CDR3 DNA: TGTGCCAGCAGTGTGGGCAGCTATAATTCACCCCTCCACTTT; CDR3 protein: CASSVGSYNSPLHF
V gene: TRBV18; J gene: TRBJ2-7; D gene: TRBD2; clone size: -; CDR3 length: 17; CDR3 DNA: TGTGCCAGCTCACCTTTCACCTGGGGGGGTGAGGGGAACGAGCAGTACTTC; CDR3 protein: CASSPFTWGGEGNEQYF
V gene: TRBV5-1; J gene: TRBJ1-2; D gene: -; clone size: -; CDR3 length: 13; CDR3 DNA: TGCGCCAGCAGCTTGGGTTCGGACTATGGCTACACCTTC; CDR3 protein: CASSLGSDYGYTF
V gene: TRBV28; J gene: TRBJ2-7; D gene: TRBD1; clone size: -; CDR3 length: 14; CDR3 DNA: TGTGCCAGCAGCTCGGGACAGTCAACCTACGAGCAGTACTTC; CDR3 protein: CASSSGQSTYEQYF
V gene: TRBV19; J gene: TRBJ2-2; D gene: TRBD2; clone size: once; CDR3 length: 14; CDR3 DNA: TGTGCCAGTATAATGTGGGAGGGCACCGGGGAGCTGTTTTTT; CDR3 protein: CASIMWEGTGELFF
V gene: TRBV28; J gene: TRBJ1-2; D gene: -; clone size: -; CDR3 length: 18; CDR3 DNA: TGTGCCAGCAGTTTTGGCCACGGGAGGACCAAATCCCTCTATGGCTACACCTTC; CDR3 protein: CASSFGHGRTKSLYGYTF